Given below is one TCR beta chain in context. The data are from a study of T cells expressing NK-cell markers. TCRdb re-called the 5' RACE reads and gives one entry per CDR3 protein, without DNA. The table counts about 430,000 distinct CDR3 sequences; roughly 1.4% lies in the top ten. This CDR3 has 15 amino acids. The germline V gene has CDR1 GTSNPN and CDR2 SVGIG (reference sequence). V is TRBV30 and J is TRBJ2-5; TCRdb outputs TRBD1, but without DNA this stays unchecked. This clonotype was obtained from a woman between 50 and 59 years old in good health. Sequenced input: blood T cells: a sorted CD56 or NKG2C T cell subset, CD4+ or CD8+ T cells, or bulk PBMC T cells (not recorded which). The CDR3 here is CAWSIPDPVGETQYF.